The clone carrying this T cell receptor (beta chain) was counted many times. Antigen specificity is unknown. Some clones are missing from TCRdb's copy, which holds only in-frame ones; the method was immunoSEQ multiplex PCR. This repertoire holds 30,000 or so clones, and none appear only once. The related graft donor's blood sample was taken on the day of bone marrow donation. The sample originates from a study of T cells after posttransplantation cyclophosphamide. From germline, CDR1 is KGHDR and CDR2 SFDVKD. The CDR3 has 13 amino acids. The trim removed 10 bases at V and 10 bases at J, leaving 10 bases unmatched. General study findings and limits: Tissue-infiltrating T cells from skin or gut overlapped little with blood T cells. Recipient CMV seropositivity and CMV reactivation strongly tracked TRB clonality. Later post-transplant blood repertoires were often dominated by donor CD8+ memory clones.

This TCR derives from a woman aged 25 to 39 in good health and a related stem cell transplant donor. Sequencing was performed on PBMCs. This chain links TRBV24-1 with TRBJ2-1; 9 nucleotides agree with TRBD2. CDR3 in DNA: TGTGCCACACGCGGGGGGGGGCAGGGGGAGCAGTTCTTC. Translating it yields CATRGGGQGEQFF.